This entry describes one TCR beta chain. This clonotype was seen a handful of times. This receptor's antigen is unknown. No much larger clonotype is one base removed from it; base qualities were not supplied. The junction shows trimming of 6 bases on V and 4 bases on J, and the gene matches do not reach 9 bases of it. The CDR3 starts with the cysteine, ends with the phenylalanine, and has 15 residues. The CDR3 DNA has 45 bases and is translated from base 1. Looking up the germline V gene yields CDR1 SGHTA and CDR2 FQGNSA. To prepare the library, PCR was applied. DNA from cultured CD4+ T cells underwent TCR sequencing with the Oncomine TCR Beta short-read assay at the Johns Hopkins FTIC core. Genomic DNA was extracted from the cultured CD4+ T cells with the QIAamp micro DNA kit. The Oncomine TCR Beta libraries from cultured CD4+ T cells were pooled using unique dual indexes and then sequenced on an Illumina iSeq 100. The authors' analysis ran thus. Non-productive sequences were removed, and CDR3s that did not start with C, did not end with F or W, or were shorter than 7 amino acids were discarded. Antigen-specific clonotypes were identified using the MANAFEST web application through comparison of peptide-stimulated wells with reference and other culture wells. Positive clones required FDR below 0.05, an odds ratio above 5, and productive frequency above 0.1% in at least two of three replicate wells. Cross-reactive clonotypes were defined as significantly expanded in both SARS-CoV-2 spike wells and at least one common cold coronavirus spike condition. Using R version 3.6.1, CDR3 homology was evaluated through Levenshtein distances (stringdist) along with unrooted phylogenetic trees (ape). In-frame beta chains were kept once TCRdb had trimmed the public reads at Q25 with fastp and called clones with MiXCR. Rows matching on CDR3 protein sequence are summarized as one entry with the most common DNA and genes. It is TCRdb's table, rather than the study itself, that gives the V and J calls and clone size. This sample is represented by roughly 7,300 distinct CDR3 sequences; roughly 31% of them were singletons. The top ten clones comprise roughly a tenth of the sample.

What the treatment or condition label conveys for this sample: roughly 10-day PBMC culture with coronavirus spike peptide pools or control peptides (ViraFEST assay). CD4+ T cells from unexposed donors were collected before the COVID-19 pandemic (2011-2018). To expand antigen-specific T cells with peptide pools and then pick out the expanded clonotypes through TCR sequencing, the study relied on the ViraFEST assay. Each well held about 1.8 million PBMCs cultured with approximately 10 ug/ml peptide pools in IMDM containing around 5% human AB serum and around 10 IU/ml IL-2. On days 3 and 7, half of the culture medium was replaced with fresh IL-2-containing medium. CD4+ T cells were isolated after roughly 9 days of culture through negative selection using the EasySep CD4+ T cell isolation kit. As cell numbers permitted, CD4+ T cells from unexposed donors were tested for reactivity to SARS-CoV-2 S and N and to four common cold coronavirus spike pools. Ficoll-Paque Plus gradient centrifugation was used to isolate PBMCs from whole blood, and the isolated PBMCs were then either used fresh or cryopreserved at -140C. Culture conditions were generally each tested in triplicate wells. The leukapheresis product for the unexposed donors was obtained through commercial purchase.

This sample was taken from a study of vaccination and CD4 T cells after COVID-19 (dated by TCRdb to the early 2020s). As for the study more broadly: In the convalescent cohort there were six males and four females, among whom were two Hispanic individuals, seven Caucasians, two Asians and one multiracial person. Participants got two doses of the Pfizer-BioNTech BNT162b2 vaccine (n=8) or two doses of the Moderna mRNA-1273 vaccine (n=2). Post-COVID blood samples were collected from convalescent patients a median of about 92 days after diagnosis, with a range of roughly 30 to 161 days. Post-vaccine blood samples were obtained a median of about 70 days after the second vaccine dose, with a range of about 13 to 250 days. The cultures were stimulated with overlapping spike peptide pools from SARS-CoV-2 and from the common cold coronaviruses HCoV-NL63, HCoV-OC43 and HCoV-229E. In control cultures, a CEFX viral epitope pool was used as positive control, an HIV-1 Nef peptide pool was used as negative control, or no peptide was added. In roughly 10 COVID-19 convalescent patients and a handful of infection-naive healthy vaccine recipients, the spike-specific CD4+ TCR repertoire before mRNA vaccination was compared with the repertoire after mRNA vaccination. Memory CD4+ T cell crossreactivity between SARS-CoV-2 and common cold coronavirus spike proteins was assessed at the TCR clonotype level in an earlier paper using these donors. On the study overall, not on this receptor specifically: In convalescent patients, a median 86.3% of post-vaccine SARS-CoV-2-reactive clones were detected only after vaccination, suggesting vaccine-specific priming. In convalescent patients, nearly all vaccine-specific clones (304 of 307) were found to be mono-reactive for SARS-CoV-2 spike rather than cross-reactive with common cold coronaviruses. Although the median number of SARS-CoV-2-reactive clonotypes went up from roughly 23 after infection to approximately 40 after vaccination, the increase was not significant. Relatively few convalescent patients were included in the study, and early timepoints after natural infection were not analyzed.

Material: CD4+ T cells from blood, cultured in vitro. This TCR came from a human donor in good health. The V and J segments used are TRBV7-2 and TRBJ1-1; TRBD1 agrees with 9 junctional bases. The DNA sequence is TGTGCCAGCAGATCCGGGACAGGGCGGACCACTGAAGCTTTCTTT. This gives the protein CASRSGTGRTTEAFF.